The clone carrying this T cell receptor (beta chain) has just a few counts. Its antigen is still unknown. This sample is drawn from a study of beta chain features in type 1 diabetes. Points from the study as a whole: Patients with type 1 diabetes carried fewer insertions and had more deletions at their VDJ junctions. For Type 1 diabetes patients, all four CD4+ subsets carried TCRB CDR3s that were moderately but significantly shorter.

CDR3 length equals 15 residues. The V gene lost 1 base and the J gene lost 8 bases, with 15 bases spanning the gap. CDR1 SGHAT and CDR2 FQNNGV come from the germline V gene. Expressed TCRB transcripts were sequenced because the isolated RNA had all been reverse transcribed beforehand. The repertoire was sequenced with immunoSEQ multiplex PCR; TCRdb's copy has only in-frame clones and lacks some. The table shows 300,000 to 400,000 clones, with approximately 13% occurring only once. The source of this sequence is a woman younger than 30 with type 1 diabetes. Sequencing used naive CD4+ T cells from blood. This chain connects TRBV11-2 to TRBJ2-1; D is perhaps TRBD2 (5 bases). CDR3 bases: TGTGCCAGCAGCTTAGTCGGTGGGAGCAGGTATGAGCAGTTCTTC. Translating gives CASSLVGGSRYEQFF. Variable domain in full (rest from reference TRBV11-2 and TRBJ2-1): EAGVAQSPRYKIIEKRQSVAFWCNPISGHATLYWYQQILGQGPKLLIQFQNNGVVDDSQLPKDRFSAERLKGVDSTLKIQPAKLEDSAVYLCASSLVGGSRYEQFFGPGTRLTVL.